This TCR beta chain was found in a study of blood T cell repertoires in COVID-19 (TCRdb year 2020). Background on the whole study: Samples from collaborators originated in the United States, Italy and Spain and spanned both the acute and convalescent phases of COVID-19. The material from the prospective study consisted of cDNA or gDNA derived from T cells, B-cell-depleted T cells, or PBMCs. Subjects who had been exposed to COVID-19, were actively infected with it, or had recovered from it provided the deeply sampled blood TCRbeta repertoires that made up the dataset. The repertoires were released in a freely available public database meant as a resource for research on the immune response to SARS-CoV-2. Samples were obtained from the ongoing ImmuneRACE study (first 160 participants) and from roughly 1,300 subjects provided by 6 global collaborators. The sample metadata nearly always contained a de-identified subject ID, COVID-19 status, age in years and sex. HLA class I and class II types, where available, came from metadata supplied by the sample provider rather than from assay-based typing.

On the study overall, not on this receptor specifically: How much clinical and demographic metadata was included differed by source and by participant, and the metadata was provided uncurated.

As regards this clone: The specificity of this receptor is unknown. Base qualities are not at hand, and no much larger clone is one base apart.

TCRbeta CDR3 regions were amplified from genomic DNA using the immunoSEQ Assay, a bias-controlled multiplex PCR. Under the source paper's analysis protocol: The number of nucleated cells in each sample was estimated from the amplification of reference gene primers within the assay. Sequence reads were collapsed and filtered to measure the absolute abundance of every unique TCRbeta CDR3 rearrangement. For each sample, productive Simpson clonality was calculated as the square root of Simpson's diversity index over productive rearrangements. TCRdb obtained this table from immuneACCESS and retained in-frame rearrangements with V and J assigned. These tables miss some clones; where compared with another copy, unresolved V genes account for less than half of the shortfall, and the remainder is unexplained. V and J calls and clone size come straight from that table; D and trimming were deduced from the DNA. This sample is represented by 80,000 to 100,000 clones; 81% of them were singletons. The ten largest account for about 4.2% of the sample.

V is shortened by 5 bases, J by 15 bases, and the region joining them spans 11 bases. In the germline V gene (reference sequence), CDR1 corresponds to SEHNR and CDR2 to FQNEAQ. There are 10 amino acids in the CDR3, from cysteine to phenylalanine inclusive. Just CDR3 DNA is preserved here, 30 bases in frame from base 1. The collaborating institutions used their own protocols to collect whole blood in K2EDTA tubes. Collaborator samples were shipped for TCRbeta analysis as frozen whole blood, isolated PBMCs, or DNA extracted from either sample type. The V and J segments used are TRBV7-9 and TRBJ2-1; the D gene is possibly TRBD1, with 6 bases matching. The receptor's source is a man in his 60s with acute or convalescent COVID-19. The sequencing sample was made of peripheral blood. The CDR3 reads CASSPKDRFF. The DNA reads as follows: TGTGCCAGCAGCCCCAAGGACAGGTTCTTC.